By share, the clone carrying this T cell receptor (beta chain) ranks as medium-sized. Its antigen is unidentified. It was genomic DNA that served as the template for profiling TCR beta VDJ and CDR3. MiXCR was run by TCRdb on the reads, yielding one entry per CDR3 protein. The sample has roughly 61,000 distinct CDR3 sequences, 57% seen once. V was shortened by 3 bases and J by 0 bases, with 11 bases between the two germline ends. There are 15 residues in the CDR3. Germline CDR1 LNHDA, CDR2 SQIVND (reference sequence). Those patients picked for sequencing had displayed CD8+CD57+ cell expansion on flow cytometry. This sample was taken from a study of CD8+CD57+ T cells in acquired aplastic anemia. Study outcomes and limitations: Found in both controls and patients were around 30 CD8+ CDR3 sequences.

Material: sorted CD4+, CD8+, or CD8+CD57+ T cells (not recorded which) from PBMCs. The source is a human donor with aplastic anemia. This chain uses TRBV19 with TRBJ1-2; a possible D gene is TRBD1 (5 bases). DNA of the CDR3: TGTGCCAGTAGTATCAAACAGGCACCTAACTATGGCTACACCTTC. Protein: CASSIKQAPNYGYTF.